This T cell receptor (beta chain) was sequenced during a study of cytomegalovirus exposure and HLA in healthy donors. Study observations and caveats: The study assumed roughly uniform donor sequencing depth for presence/absence analyses.

This clone was counted once. Its target is not known. Primers: 60 Vbeta forward and 13 Jbeta reverse. Repertoires were generated with immunoSEQ multiplex PCR, while TCRdb's copy carries only in-frame clones and drops some. The data contain about 130,000 clones, 65% to 90% of them singletons. V dropped 7 bases and J dropped 4; count of bases not matched to a gene: 14. The CDR3 consists of 16 residues. Germline CDR1 SGHRS, CDR2 YFSETQ. The J gene is TRBJ2-3, the V gene TRBV5-1; TRBD2 aligns across 8 bases. Sequencing used PBMCs. The clonotype comes from a man aged 45-65 years in good health and CMV-seronegative. CDR3 coding DNA: TGCGCCAGCGCCCCCCGCACTAGCGGAGGGTCAGATACGCAGTATTTT. Translating it yields CASAPRTSGGSDTQYF.